A single sample is the source of the 26 T cell receptor beta chains below, sequenced in a study of regulatory T cells in long-lasting Graves disease. Time point meaning: newly diagnosed GD, antithyroid drugs for less than 3 months. Extracted PBMC RNA gave rise to the TCR library. CDR3 regions were amplified by Arm-PCR using iRepertoire HTBI primers to build TCR beta libraries. TCRdb re-analysed the multiplex PCR reads in MiXCR, keeping a single row per CDR3 protein. Found here are some 250,000 distinct CDR3 sequences, 15% to 20% of them singletons; the top ten hold 14%. This sample was also put to use in a study of T cells in Graves' hyperthyroidism and ophthalmopathy.

The material sequenced was peripheral blood mononuclear cells (PBMCs), taken at new diagnosis, from a patient treated with antithyroid drugs. The receptors were sampled from a woman in her twenties or thirties with Graves disease.

This clonotype was counted ten times or more. The V and J genes are TRBV7-8 and TRBJ1-1, with 7 nucleotides matching TRBD1. Germline trimming cut 1 base from V and 4 bases from J; bases unmatched to any gene: 6. Germline V gene sequence: CDR1 SGHVS, CDR2 FQNEAQ. This CDR3 is built from 15 residues. CDR3 nucleotide sequence: TGTGCCAGCAGCTTAGGGGAGGGGGCCTTCACTGAAGCTTTCTTT. This gives the protein CASSLGEGAFTEAFF.

There are many counts of this clonotype. The chain combines TRBV20-1 with TRBJ2-7; weak D call: TRBD2 (5 bases). V lost 6 bases and J lost 4, with 13 bases in between. The CDR3 sequence is 12 residues long. CDR1 and CDR2 from the germline V gene are DFQATT and SNEGSKA (reference sequence). DNA for the CDR3: TGCAGTGCCACGGACGGGGATTACGAGCAGTACTTC. Its translation is CSATDGDYEQYF.

The genes are TRBV20-1 and TRBJ2-6, with D uncertain. The CDR3 has 13 amino acids. Per germline, CDR1 DFQATT and CDR2 SNEGSKA (reference sequence). With 1 base removed from V and 2 bases from J, the gap between germline ends came to 3 bases. Here the CDR3 reads CSARVTGANVLTF. The CDR3 nucleotides are TGCAGTGCTAGAGTTACTGGGGCCAACGTCCTGACTTTC.

This clonotype was seen ten or more times. The genes are TRBV6-1 and TRBJ2-1, with a weak D call TRBD1 (5 bases). The CDR3 sequence is 13 residues long. Germline CDR1 and CDR2: MNHNS and SASEGT. Trimming removed 6 bases from V and 15 bases from J, with 21 bases in between. The CDR3 loop is CASRPNNRTPGFF. The CDR3 DNA follows: TGTGCCAGCAGGCCGAACAACCGGACACCAGGGTTCTTC.

This clonotype was counted many times. The chain has TRBV9 and TRBJ1-1; no definite D call. V was clipped by 1 base and J by 2 bases, with 15 bases between them. Germline CDR1 SGDLS, CDR2 YYNGEE. The length of the CDR3 is 16 residues. The chain's CDR3 is CASSVMPGIINTEAFF. DNA of the CDR3: TGTGCCAGCAGCGTAATGCCCGGGATAATAAACACTGAAGCTTTCTTT.

This clonotype was counted between two and nine times. V is TRBV19 and J is TRBJ2-1, with 13 nucleotides matching TRBD2. This CDR3 spans 15 amino acids. Trimming cost V 6 bases and J 7 bases; bases outside gene matches: 6. CDR1 is LNHDA, CDR2 SQIVND, per germline (reference sequence). The CDR3 spells CASRLAGGRGNEQFF. CDR3 bases: TGTGCCAGTAGACTAGCGGGGGGGCGGGGGAATGAGCAGTTCTTC.

Ten or more counts support this clonotype. The gene calls are TRBV13 and TRBJ1-1, with TRBD1 identical over 9 bases. CDR3 length: 14 residues. The germline V gene has CDR1 PRHDT and CDR2 FYEKMQ (reference sequence). The V gene end was trimmed by 5 bases and the J gene end by 3 bases; junction bases not matched to a gene: 4. The CDR3 bases are TGTGCCAGCAGCCATCGGGACAGGGACACTGAAGCTTTCTTT. It specifies CASSHRDRDTEAFF.

This clonotype was observed at least ten times. The chain recombines TRBV5-1 with TRBJ1-1; no reliable D call. Germline V lookup: CDR1 SGHRS, CDR2 YFSETQ. CDR3 length: 14 residues. Trimming removed 0 bases from V and 3 bases from J, with 9 bases in between. This CDR3 reads CASSLDLFYTEAFF. CDR3 DNA sequence: TGCGCCAGCAGCTTGGACCTCTTTTACACTGAAGCTTTCTTT.

This clonotype occurred a few times. Mismatch with germline at one junction end may stem from a read error. The chain combines TRBV10-2 with TRBJ2-5; possibly TRBD2 for D (7 bases). The CDR3 sequence is 15 residues long. Germline assignment: CDR1 WSHSY and CDR2 SAAADI. CDR3 nucleotide sequence: TGCGCCAGCAGTGAAGCTCAGCGGGGACAAGAGACCCGGTACTTC. It yields the protein CASSEAQRGQETRYF.

This clonotype was seen at least ten times. The chain carries TRBV29-1 and TRBJ2-1; tentative D call: TRBD1 (5 bases). This CDR3 contains 14 residues. The V gene lost 5 bases and the J gene lost 3 bases, with 14 bases spanning the gap. Germline V gene lookup returns CDR1 SQVTM and CDR2 ANQGSEA. The CDR3 loop reads CSVLGVVVYNEQFF. In DNA, the CDR3 is TGCAGCGTTCTAGGGGTTGTAGTCTACAATGAGCAGTTCTTC.

This clonotype was observed many times. The chain links TRBV7-2 to TRBJ2-1; D is perhaps TRBD1 (5 bases). V was pared by 7 bases and J by 1 base, with 20 bases between. From germline, CDR1 is SGHTA and CDR2 FQGNSA. The CDR3 is 17 amino acids. The CDR3 sequence is CASTRGGASSSYNEQFF. The CDR3 coding sequence is TGTGCCAGCACCCGAGGTGGGGCTAGTAGTTCCTACAATGAGCAGTTCTTC.

This clonotype showed up just a few times. V and J are TRBV29-1 and TRBJ1-4; perhaps TRBD1 as D (6 bases). The V gene lost 1 base and the J gene lost 4 bases, with 13 bases spanning the gap. CDR1 is SQVTM, CDR2 ANQGSEA, per germline. This CDR3 has 15 residues. This CDR3 is CSVEGGQTGNEKLFF. CDR3 nucleotide sequence: TGCAGCGTTGAAGGGGGGCAGACTGGTAATGAAAAACTGTTTTTT.

As for this clonotype: The missing conserved phenylalanine or tryptophan at the end of this CDR3 makes a read error likely. The rearrangement joins TRBV4-1 to TRBJ2-3; 12 bases line up with TRBD2. The CDR3 contains 19 residues. The V segment lost 4 bases and the J segment 6 bases; nucleotides outside the gene matches: 17. Looked up from germline, CDR1 is MGHRA and CDR2 is YSYEKL. This CDR3 reads CASSLRLAGVQPRWDTQYL. As DNA, the CDR3 is TGCGCCAGCAGCCTAAGACTAGCGGGGGTTCAACCCCGTTGGGATACGCAGTATCTT.

This clonotype was picked up many times. The chain uses TRBV7-9 and TRBJ2-5; 12 positions agree with TRBD1. The CDR3 consists of 16 residues. The J segment lost 5 bases and the V segment lost 4 bases, leaving 8 bases of the junction unmatched. Germline-derived CDR1 and CDR2 are SEHNR and FQNEAQ (reference sequence). The CDR3 reads CASSYSPGTGGETQYF. For the CDR3, the DNA is TGTGCCAGCAGCTACTCTCCCGGGACAGGGGGCGAGACCCAGTACTTC.

To note about this clonotype: Relative to the germline gene, one junction end is altered; a read error may explain this. Here the CDR3 reads CASSLPKTGVNEQYF. The CDR3 DNA is TGTGCCAGCAGCTTGCCCAAGACAGGGGTCAACGAGCAGTACTTC. The V and J genes are TRBV5-1 and TRBJ2-7, with TRBD1 matching 8 bases. The CDR3 runs 15 residues. Germline values: CDR1 SGHRS, CDR2 YFSETQ.

This clonotype was seen only a few times. The chain carries TRBV19 and TRBJ2-2; 8 nucleotides line up with TRBD1. This CDR3 contains 14 residues. CDR1 is LNHDA, CDR2 SQIVND, per germline (reference sequence). The ends lost 1 base at V and 7 bases at J; junction bases unmatched: 2. This chain's CDR3 is CASSIGQGSGELFF. In DNA, the CDR3 is TGTGCCAGTAGTATAGGACAGGGGAGCGGGGAGCTGTTTTTT.

This clonotype was seen at least ten times. The chain joins TRBV12-5 to TRBJ2-7; unclear D gene. The CDR3 is 14 amino acids. V dropped 2 bases and J dropped 0 bases, with 8 bases sitting between them. Looked up from germline, CDR1 is LGHNT and CDR2 is FRNRAP. CDR3 sequence: CASGLIGLSYEQYF. The CDR3 nucleotides are TGTGCTAGTGGTTTGATAGGCCTCTCCTACGAGCAGTACTTC.

This clonotype was seen ten or more times. The gene calls are TRBV20-1 and TRBJ2-2; D is perhaps TRBD1 (6 bases). This CDR3 has 15 residues. V was clipped by 4 bases and J by 0 bases, with 12 bases between them. Germline V lookup: CDR1 DFQATT, CDR2 SNEGSKA (reference sequence). In nucleotides, the CDR3 is TGCAGTGCTACGGACGGACAGTCGAACACCGGGGAGCTGTTTTTT. Translation: CSATDGQSNTGELFF.

This clonotype has a count of ten or more. This chain links TRBV20-1 with TRBJ1-1; tentatively, D is TRBD1 (5 bases). Deletions cut 5 bases from V and 0 bases from J, with 13 bases between. The V gene's germline CDR1 is DFQATT and CDR2 SNEGSKA (reference sequence). The CDR3 is 14 amino acids. This CDR3 is CSAYSGAMNTEAFF. The DNA of the CDR3 is TGCAGTGCTTATTCCGGGGCGATGAACACTGAAGCTTTCTTT.

This clonotype was picked up many times. The V gene is TRBV7-9, the J gene TRBJ2-5, with D unclear. The V gene's germline CDR1 is SEHNR and CDR2 FQNEAQ (reference sequence). The V and J ends lost 5 bases and 2 bases respectively, with 15 bases between them. The CDR3 totals 15 residues. The CDR3 loop reads CASSRGRAGQETQYF. The CDR3 DNA follows: TGTGCCAGCAGCCGTGGAAGGGCTGGGCAAGAGACCCAGTACTTC.

This clonotype was seen ten or more times. The genes are TRBV6-1 and TRBJ1-4; D is possibly TRBD1 (6 bases). Germline lookup yields CDR1 MNHNS and CDR2 SASEGT. Trimming stripped 6 bases from V and 8 bases from J, with 13 bases between. CDR3 size: 13 residues. The CDR3 nucleotides are TGTGCCAGCAGCAGGGACATCCAGGAAAAACTGTTTTTT. It is translated as CASSRDIQEKLFF.

This chain connects TRBV7-9 to TRBJ2-6; D is undetermined. V lost 3 bases and J 0 bases, leaving 6 bases between the germline ends. The CDR3 is 15 residues long. Germline V lookup: CDR1 SEHNR, CDR2 FQNEAQ (reference sequence). The CDR3 here is CASSFYDSGANVLTF. The CDR3 DNA is TGTGCCAGCAGCTTTTACGACTCTGGGGCCAACGTCCTGACTTTC.

This clonotype was counted many times. This sequence joins TRBV7-2 and TRBJ2-3; 8 bases align to TRBD2. V lost 1 base and J lost 3; bases outside the gene matches: 3. In germline, CDR1 is SGHTA, CDR2 FQGNSA. This CDR3 is built from 15 residues. The CDR3 region has the DNA TGTGCCAGCAGCTTAGAACCGGGGGGGACAGATACGCAGTATTTT. Amino acid sequence: CASSLEPGGTDTQYF.

This clonotype has ten or more counts. The J gene is TRBJ1-5, the V gene TRBV3-1; a weak D match, TRBD1 (6 bases). The germline V gene encodes CDR1 LGHDT and CDR2 YNNKEL (reference sequence). This CDR3 has 14 residues. The germline V and J ends were trimmed by 4 bases and 7 bases, with 14 bases remaining between them. DNA of the CDR3: TGTGCCAGCAGCCCAGGGGACCCTCAACAGCCCCAGCATTTT. Encoded protein: CASSPGDPQQPQHF.

Ten or more counts support this clonotype. J is TRBJ2-7 and V is TRBV7-2; D not certain. The ends were cut back, 5 bases at V and 1 base at J, with 12 bases in the middle. This CDR3 spans 14 amino acids. The germline V gene has CDR1 SGHTA and CDR2 FQGNSA. This chain's CDR3 is CASSDDILSYEQYF. The CDR3 coding sequence is TGTGCCAGCAGCGATGACATTTTATCCTACGAGCAGTACTTC.

This clonotype showed up many times. The gene calls are TRBV20-1 and TRBJ1-4, with a possible D match to TRBD1 (5 bases). CDR1 is DFQATT and CDR2 is SNEGSKA in the germline V gene (reference sequence). V was clipped by 6 bases and J by 0 bases, with 14 bases between them. The CDR3 runs to 15 residues. CDR3 sequence (DNA): TGCAGTGCCCGGGGCTTGGTTGCAACTAATGAAAAACTGTTTTTT. Protein: CSARGLVATNEKLFF.